One sample yielded the 5 T cell receptor beta chains listed below, sequenced in a study of T cell responses to AZD1222 COVID-19 vaccine. Some clones are missing from TCRdb's copy, which holds only in-frame ones; the method was immunoSEQ multiplex PCR. The data show 100,000 to 150,000 clones, about 90% seen once. Sequencing used peripheral blood, obtained on day 0 of AZD1222 vaccination. These receptors originate from an adult in good health.

This clone has a handful of counts. The chain combines TRBV5-6 with TRBJ1-5; D not resolved. V dropped 0 bases and J dropped 3 bases, with 13 bases sitting between them. Germline CDR1 SGHDT, CDR2 YYEEEE. There are 16 residues in the CDR3. CDR3 in DNA: TGTGCCAGCAGCTTGGGTGGAGGCGGGATCAATCAGCCCCAGCATTTT. Translation gives CASSLGGGGINQPQHF.

This clone came up once. CDR3: CASSWADRGSYEQYF. CDR3 sequence (DNA): TGTGCCAGCAGCTGGGCGGACAGGGGGTCCTACGAGCAGTACTTC. This chain joins TRBV5-4 and TRBJ2-7, with 10 bases lining up with TRBD1. Trimming cost V 3 bases and J 1 base; bases outside gene matches: 4. CDR1 SGHNT and CDR2 YYREEE come from the germline V gene (reference sequence). This CDR3 is 15 amino acids long.

The genes are TRBV9 and TRBJ1-2; D ambiguous. Trimming removed 1 base at V and 0 bases at J, with 4 bases between. The germline CDR1 and CDR2 sequences are SGDLS and YYNGEE. The CDR3 length is 13 residues. The CDR3 sequence is CASSVHTNYGYTF. The CDR3, as DNA: TGTGCCAGCAGCGTACACACTAACTATGGCTACACCTTC. The entire variable domain, with the rest obtained from reference TRBV9 and TRBJ1-2, is as follows: DSGVTQTPKHLITATGQRVTLRCSPRSGDLSVYWYQQSLDQGLQFLIQYYNGEERAKGNILERFSAQQFPDLHSELNLSSLELGDSALYFCASSVHTNYGYTFGSGTRLTVV.

This clone came up once. The chain links TRBV9 to TRBJ2-1; 11 nucleotides line up with TRBD2. Germline CDR1 and CDR2: SGDLS and YYNGEE. V shed 3 bases and J 8 bases; nucleotides not matched to a gene: 4. The CDR3 spans 14 residues. Here the CDR3 DNA reads TGTGCCAGCAGCGATAGCGGGGGGGCCGATGAGCAGTTCTTC. Its protein is CASSDSGGADEQFF.

This chain links TRBV10-2 with TRBJ2-5; unclear D gene. CDR1 and CDR2 (germline): WSHSY, SAAADI. This CDR3 contains 13 residues. Trimming left V 4 bases short and J 5 bases short, with 11 bases between. CDR3: CASSVVLGETQYF. DNA for the CDR3: TGCGCCAGCAGTGTCGTTTTAGGGGAGACCCAGTACTTC.